Listed below are T cell receptor beta chains from one sample, sequenced in a study of blood T cell repertoires in COVID-19. Only in-frame clones appear in the TCRdb table, and some are missing; sequencing was by immunoSEQ multiplex PCR. The sample gives around 70,000 clones, around three quarters of which show up once; 23% is in the top ten. Source material: peripheral blood. These receptors were collected from a human donor in a cohort sampled during active COVID-19. CDR3s include the opening cysteine and the closing phenylalanine or tryptophan. The D gene is left open where the match is weak. Clone size is shown for a subset of rows, as once, few, many or a class of expanded clone.

>-|TRBV4-3|TRBD2|TRBJ2-1
CASSQDRASGYNEQFF
TGCGCCAGCAGCCAAGATCGGGCTAGCGGATACAATGAGCAGTTCTTC
>-|TRBV18|TRBD1|TRBJ1-3
CASSPNTGGSGNTIYF
TGTGCCAGCTCACCAAACACAGGGGGCTCTGGAAACACCATATATTTT
>-|TRBV28|-|TRBJ2-7
CATERTRGNEQYF
TGTGCCACCGAAAGAACCAGGGGTAACGAGCAGTACTTC
>few|TRBV5-1|TRBD1|TRBJ1-1
CASSLGAGGGTEAFF
TGCGCCAGCAGCTTGGGGGCAGGGGGAGGCACTGAAGCTTTCTTT
>-|TRBV6-6|-|TRBJ2-2
CLSGGATGLNTGELFF
TGTCTAAGCGGCGGGGCTACTGGGTTAAACACCGGGGAGCTGTTTTTT
>-|TRBV15|-|TRBJ2-1
CATSPFGSDYNEQFF
TGTGCCACCAGCCCTTTTGGGAGTGACTACAATGAGCAGTTCTTC
>-|TRBV4-3|TRBD1|TRBJ2-7
CASSQDRGYEQYF
TGCGCCAGCAGCCAAGACAGGGGGTACGAGCAGTACTTC
>-|TRBV18|-|TRBJ1-6
CASSQNSEGNSPLHF
TGTGCCAGCTCACAAAACAGTGAGGGTAATTCACCCCTCCACTTT
>-|TRBV5-4|-|TRBJ1-2
CASSLGGSGNYGYTF
TGTGCCAGCAGCTTGGGAGGGTCTGGAAACTATGGCTACACCTTC
>once|TRBV12-3/TRBV12-4|-|TRBJ2-1
CASSFAGNEQFF
TGTGCCAGCAGTTTCGCGGGCAATGAGCAGTTCTTC
>few|TRBV6-5|-|TRBJ1-1
CASINQVTEAFF
TGTGCCAGCATCAACCAGGTCACTGAAGCTTTCTTT
>-|TRBV5-5|-|TRBJ1-5
CASSLDGVQPQHF
TGTGCCAGCAGCTTGGACGGAGTTCAGCCCCAGCATTTT
>-|TRBV29-1|TRBD2|TRBJ2-3
CSDSGGVFTDTQYF
TGCAGCGACAGCGGGGGGGTGTTCACAGATACGCAGTATTTT
>-|TRBV28|TRBD1|TRBJ1-5
CASSDRPKPTGHQPQHF
TGTGCCAGCAGTGACCGACCGAAACCGACAGGGCATCAGCCCCAGCATTTT
>-|TRBV9|-|TRBJ1-3
CASSVGLEVSGSGNTIYF
TGTGCCAGCAGCGTAGGGTTGGAGGTGTCAGGCTCTGGAAACACCATATATTTT
>-|TRBV18|-|TRBJ2-2
CASSPALPNTGGELFF
TGTGCCAGCTCACCAGCCCTACCGAACACGGGCGGGGAGCTGTTTTTT
>-|TRBV7-8|TRBD1|TRBJ1-6
CASSPRTGGSYNSPLHF
TGTGCCAGCAGCCCGAGGACAGGGGGCTCCTATAATTCACCCCTCCACTTT
>few|TRBV5-1|TRBD2|TRBJ2-1
CASSLEPSGNNEQFF
TGCGCCAGCAGCTTGGAACCTAGCGGGAACAATGAGCAGTTCTTC
>-|TRBV7-2|-|TRBJ1-1
CASSLARGTEAFF
TGTGCCAGCAGCTTAGCCAGGGGCACTGAAGCTTTCTTT
>-|TRBV19|-|TRBJ1-1
CASSILLSSQGRSEAFF
TGTGCCAGTAGTATTTTGCTCTCGTCACAGGGCAGGAGTGAAGCTTTCTTT
>-|TRBV19|TRBD1|TRBJ1-5
CASSTGTGSSNQPQHF
TGTGCCAGTAGTACAGGGACAGGGTCTAGCAATCAGCCCCAGCATTTT
>-|TRBV30|TRBD2|TRBJ2-3
CAWSPRTSRGDTQYF
TGTGCCTGGAGTCCGCGGACTAGCCGGGGGGATACGCAGTATTTT
>once|TRBV18|-|TRBJ2-5
CASSLSYQETQYF
TGTGCCAGCTCACTCTCGTACCAAGAGACCCAGTACTTC
>-|TRBV5-6|-|TRBJ2-5
CASRLDGETQYF
TGTGCCAGCAGATTGGACGGGGAGACCCAGTACTTC
>-|TRBV4-1|-|TRBJ2-3
CASSQGGGFGTDTQYF
TGCGCCAGCAGCCAAGGAGGAGGGTTTGGCACAGATACGCAGTATTTT
>-|TRBV7-9|-|TRBJ2-1
CASSLSQTRIDEQFF
TGTGCCAGCAGCTTAAGTCAGACTAGAATAGATGAGCAGTTCTTC
>-|TRBV3-1/TRBV3-2|-|TRBJ2-2
CASSLSWGPGRGGELFF
TGTGCCAGCAGCCTATCGTGGGGCCCCGGTAGGGGCGGGGAGCTGTTTTTT
>-|TRBV18|-|TRBJ2-3
CASSRIGQIRTDTQYF
TGTGCCAGCTCACGGATTGGGCAGATACGCACAGATACGCAGTATTTT
>-|TRBV28|TRBD1|TRBJ2-5
CASSSQEAGGRETQYF
TGTGCCAGCAGTTCCCAGGAGGCAGGGGGTCGAGAGACCCAGTACTTC
>-|TRBV11-2|-|TRBJ1-4
CASSLGAPRKLFF
TGTGCCAGCAGCTTGGGGGCGCCCCGAAAACTGTTTTTT
>few|TRBV6-1|-|TRBJ1-5
CASSEEVGRINQPQHF
TGTGCCAGCAGTGAAGAGGTGGGCAGAATCAATCAGCCCCAGCATTTT
>-|TRBV3-1/TRBV3-2|TRBD2|TRBJ2-3
CASSPASGGPPDTQYF
TGTGCCAGCAGTCCAGCTAGCGGGGGGCCTCCAGATACGCAGTATTTT
>-|TRBV5-5|-|TRBJ2-1
CASSALADNTYNEQFF
TGTGCCAGCAGCGCCTTAGCGGACAACACCTACAATGAGCAGTTCTTC
>-|TRBV24-1|-|TRBJ2-1
CATSDNTGLEQFF
TGTGCCACCAGTGACAATACAGGGCTTGAGCAGTTCTTC
>-|TRBV2|TRBD1|TRBJ1-4
CASSAGTGRLDNEKLFF
TGTGCCAGCAGTGCGGGGACAGGACGCCTAGATAATGAAAAACTGTTTTTT
>-|TRBV7-8|-|TRBJ1-5
CASSPGEGAVSNQPQHF
TGTGCCAGCAGCCCGGGGGAGGGAGCAGTGAGCAATCAGCCCCAGCATTTT
>-|TRBV9|-|TRBJ1-6
CASSVGGDNSPLHF
TGTGCCAGCAGCGTAGGTGGAGATAATTCACCCCTCCACTTT
>-|TRBV11-2|TRBD2|TRBJ2-3
CASSPTRRASGRSAQYF
TGTGCCAGCAGCCCCACCAGGCGGGCTAGCGGGAGGTCGGCGCAGTATTTT
>-|TRBV27|-|TRBJ2-1
CASSPTAGISYNEQFF
TGTGCCAGCAGTCCTACCGCAGGTATCTCCTACAATGAGCAGTTCTTC
>-|TRBV5-5|TRBD2|TRBJ2-7
CASSRSGESSYEQYF
TGTGCCAGCAGCCGTAGCGGGGAAAGCTCCTACGAGCAGTACTTC
>-|TRBV9|TRBD1|TRBJ1-5
CASSEGQGVDQPQHF
TGTGCCAGCAGCGAAGGACAGGGGGTGGATCAGCCCCAGCATTTT
>-|TRBV10-1|TRBD2|TRBJ2-2
CASSEKTGRASSGELFF
TGCGCCAGCAGTGAGAAAACCGGGAGGGCAAGTTCCGGGGAGCTGTTTTTT
>few|TRBV28|TRBD1|TRBJ1-6
CASSLRDRGLLSYNSPLHF
TGTGCCAGCAGTCTCCGGGACAGGGGGCTTCTCTCCTATAATTCACCCCTCCACTTT
>-|TRBV5-5|-|TRBJ2-4
CASSLIPGKSIQYF
TGTGCCAGCAGCTTAATCCCGGGAAAGAGCATTCAGTACTTC